The present entry profiles one TCR beta chain with its context. These data come from a study of blood T cell repertoires in COVID-19. On the study more broadly: Acute and convalescent COVID-19 samples came from the United States, Italy and Spain. Sample material is recorded as cDNA or gDNA derived from T cells, B-cell-depleted T cells, or PBMCs.

V was shortened by 3 bases and J by 4 bases, with 9 bases between the two germline ends. The CDR3 covers 13 residues. The germline V gene has CDR1 MDHEN and CDR2 SYDVKM. The participants were between roughly 18 and 89 years old and came from some 23 US areas. Cohorts were assigned according to the clinical history that participants reported. The data were produced by immunoSEQ multiplex PCR, yet TCRdb's version contains in-frame clones alone and is incomplete. The sample records 240,000 or so clones, about 90% being singletons. Sequences were obtained from PBMCs or T cells enriched from blood (not recorded which). The TCR comes from a man in his fifties who had been exposed to COVID-19. The chain carries TRBV28 and TRBJ2-5; D perhaps matches TRBD2 (6 bases). CDR3 loop: CASSLGGTETQYF. In DNA, the CDR3 is TGTGCCAGCAGTTTGGGGGGAACAGAGACCCAGTACTTC.